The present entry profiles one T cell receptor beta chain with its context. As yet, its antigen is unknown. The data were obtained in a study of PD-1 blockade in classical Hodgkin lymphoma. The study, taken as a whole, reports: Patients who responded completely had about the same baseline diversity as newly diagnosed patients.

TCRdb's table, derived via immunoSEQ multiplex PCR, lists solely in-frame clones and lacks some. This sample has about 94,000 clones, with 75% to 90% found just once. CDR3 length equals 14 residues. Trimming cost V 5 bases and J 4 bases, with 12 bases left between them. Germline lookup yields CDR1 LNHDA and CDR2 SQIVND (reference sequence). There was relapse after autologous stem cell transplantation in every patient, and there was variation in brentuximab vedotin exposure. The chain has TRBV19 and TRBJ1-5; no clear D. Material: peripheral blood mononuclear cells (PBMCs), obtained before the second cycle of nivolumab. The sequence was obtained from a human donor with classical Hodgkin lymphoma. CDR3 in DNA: TGTGCCAGTAGTGTCAGGATAACTAATCAGCCCCAGCATTTT. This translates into CASSVRITNQPQHF.